Below are 11 T cell receptor beta chains sequenced from a single sample in a study of T cell responses to AZD1222 COVID-19 vaccine. Libraries were prepared by immunoSEQ multiplex PCR; TCRdb keeps only in-frame clonotypes and omits some of them. The repertoire has 200,000 or so clones, roughly 88% of them found once; the top ten carry approximately 7.7%. The sequences come from peripheral blood, collected on day 0 of AZD1222 vaccination. The source is an adult in good health.

The CDR3 protein is CASSFSTQGSHEQYF. The CDR3 nucleotides are TGTGCCAGCAGCTTCTCGACCCAGGGTAGTCACGAGCAGTACTTC. This sequence joins TRBV7-9 and TRBJ2-7, with a weak D call TRBD1 (5 bases). This CDR3 contains 15 residues. Trimming took 3 bases from V and 5 from J, leaving 17 bases between them. CDR1 SEHNR and CDR2 FQNEAQ come from the germline V gene (reference sequence).

The chain has TRBV3-1 (or the pseudogene TRBV3-2) and TRBJ1-2; perhaps TRBD1 as D (5 bases). There are 11 residues in the CDR3. V lost 4 bases, J lost 8 bases, and 8 bases lay in between. From germline, CDR1 is LGHDT and CDR2 YNNKEL (reference sequence). CDR3 coding DNA: TGTGCCAGCAGCCGTCGGGACGGCTACACCTTC. As protein: CASSRRDGYTF.

This chain connects TRBV7-2 to TRBJ2-1, with TRBD1 as a possible D gene (6 bases). Germline CDR1 SGHTA, CDR2 FQGNSA. The CDR3 has 17 amino acids. Trimming cost V 1 base and J 7 bases, with 20 bases left between them. The chain's CDR3 is CASSLVGGGGPSNEQFF. In DNA form, the CDR3 reads TGTGCCAGCAGCTTAGTAGGTGGTGGGGGCCCCTCAAATGAGCAGTTCTTC.

V usage is TRBV2 and J usage is TRBJ1-1; TRBD1 agrees at 7 bases. CDR3 length equals 14 residues. The germline V gene has CDR1 SNHLY and CDR2 FYNNEI. Trimming took 8 bases from V and 2 from J; bases not matched to a gene: 8. The CDR3 DNA reads as TGTGCCAGCGCAGGGACAGTTCGAAACACTGAAGCTTTCTTT. This translates into CASAGTVRNTEAFF. The entire variable domain, with the rest obtained from reference TRBV2 and TRBJ1-1, is as follows: EPEVTQTPSHQVTQMGQEVILRCVPISNHLYFYWYRQILGQKVEFLVSFYNNEISEKSEIFDDQFSVERPDGSNFTLKIRSTKLEDSAMYFCASAGTVRNTEAFFGQGTRLTVV.

V usage is TRBV5-1 and J usage is TRBJ2-7; TRBD1 matches at 10 bases. Losses at the gene ends were 5 bases for V and 2 bases for J; bases not matched to a gene: 1. This CDR3 comprises 13 residues. CDR1 is SGHRS, CDR2 YFSETQ, per germline. The DNA for the CDR3 is TGCGCCAGCAGAGGGACAGGGGCCTACGAGCAGTACTTC. Amino acids: CASRGTGAYEQYF.

V usage is TRBV28 and J usage is TRBJ1-2, with no clear D. CDR3 size: 12 residues. The germline gives CDR1 MDHEN, CDR2 SYDVKM. The germline V and J ends were trimmed by 5 bases and 8 bases, with 12 bases remaining between them. CDR3 sequence reads: CASSPHGFGYTF. DNA of the CDR3: TGTGCCAGCAGTCCCCATGGGTTCGGCTACACCTTC.

CDR3 nucleotides: TGTGCCAGCAGTGAAGGGTGGTCAGGTGAGCAGTTCTTC. Its translation: CASSEGWSGEQFF. The rearrangement uses TRBV25-1 and TRBJ2-1; D remains ambiguous. Germline V CDR1 and CDR2: MGHDK, SYGVNS. The length of the CDR3 is 13 residues. V was shortened by 2 bases and J by 9 bases, with 11 bases between the two germline ends.

The rearrangement joins TRBV5-1 to TRBJ2-2; the D gene is possibly TRBD1 (6 bases). Germline lookup yields CDR1 SGHRS and CDR2 YFSETQ. CDR3 length: 13 residues. Trimming cost V 4 bases and J 6 bases, with 10 bases left between them. The CDR3 loop is CASSARGSGELFF. The CDR3 DNA reads TGCGCCAGCAGCGCCAGGGGTTCCGGGGAGCTGTTTTTT.

The chain uses TRBV7-3 and TRBJ2-1, with TRBD1 matching over 8 bases. CDR1 and CDR2 from the germline V gene are SGHTA and FQGTGA. The CDR3 extends over 14 amino acids. Trimming at V came to 4 bases and at J to 5 bases, leaving 4 bases not matched to a gene. The CDR3 is CASSSGTGDNEQFF. DNA for the CDR3: TGTGCCAGCAGCTCCGGGACAGGTGACAATGAGCAGTTCTTC.

This clone was seen a handful of times. This chain links TRBV2 with TRBJ1-4, with D uncertain. The germline CDR1 and CDR2 sequences are SNHLY and FYNNEI. V gave up 5 bases and J gave up 4 bases, with 11 bases separating them. This CDR3 has 14 residues. CDR3 residues: CASSRRQINEKLFF. CDR3 DNA: TGTGCCAGCAGTCGGAGGCAGATTAATGAAAAACTGTTTTTT.

This clone was observed a single time. The genes are TRBV5-6 and TRBJ1-2, with TRBD1 matching 9 bases. Germline V gene sequence: CDR1 SGHDT, CDR2 YYEEEE. The CDR3 loop spans 14 amino acids. V was clipped by 4 bases and J by 8 bases; unmatched bases: 9. The CDR3 sequence: CASSTGTGPRGYTF. In DNA, the CDR3 is TGTGCCAGCAGCACCGGGACAGGGCCTCGGGGCTACACCTTC.